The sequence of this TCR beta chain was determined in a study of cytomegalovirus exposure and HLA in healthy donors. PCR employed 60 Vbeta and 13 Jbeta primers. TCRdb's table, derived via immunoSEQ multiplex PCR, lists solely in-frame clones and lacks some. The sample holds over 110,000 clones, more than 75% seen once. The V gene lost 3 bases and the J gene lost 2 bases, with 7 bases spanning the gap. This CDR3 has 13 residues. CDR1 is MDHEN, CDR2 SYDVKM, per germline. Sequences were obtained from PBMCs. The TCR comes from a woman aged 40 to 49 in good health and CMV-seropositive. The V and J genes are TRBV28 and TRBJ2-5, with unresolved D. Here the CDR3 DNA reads TGTGCCAGCAGTTTTGGTAGTCAAGAGACCCAGTACTTC. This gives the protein CASSFGSQETQYF.